These 21 T cell receptor beta chains were sequenced from one sample in a study of blood T cell repertoires in COVID-19. The assay was immunoSEQ multiplex PCR, and TCRdb's table has in-frame clones only and misses some. Among under 85,000 clones listed, roughly 89% were seen once. Sequencing was carried out using peripheral blood. These receptors were taken from a man between 65 and 80 years old with active or convalescent COVID-19.

The chain joins TRBV18 to TRBJ2-2; 9 bases align to TRBD2. This CDR3 has 15 residues. Unmatched junction bases numbered 6, after V lost 6 bases and J lost 4 bases. CDR1 is KGHSH and CDR2 is LQKENI in the germline V gene. The CDR3 DNA follows: TGTGCCAGCTCGCGAACTAGCGGGCCCACCGGGGAGCTGTTTTTT. This encodes CASSRTSGPTGELFF.

This chain uses TRBV28 with TRBJ2-1; D possibly corresponds to TRBD1 (6 bases). CDR1 is MDHEN, CDR2 SYDVKM, per germline. The CDR3 loop spans 13 amino acids. With 4 bases removed from V and 15 bases from J, the gap between germline ends came to 19 bases. The CDR3 sequence: CASSSRGRPWRFF. The CDR3 DNA follows: TGTGCCAGCAGTTCCAGGGGCAGGCCCTGGCGGTTCTTC.

The rearrangement joins TRBV6-5 to TRBJ2-3; D not certain. The CDR3 loop spans 13 amino acids. Germline V gene sequence: CDR1 MNHEY, CDR2 SVGAGI. Trimming removed 7 bases from V and 2 bases from J, with 10 bases in between. The CDR3 sequence: CASTAGFTDTQYF. DNA of the CDR3: TGTGCCAGCACCGCAGGATTCACAGATACGCAGTATTTT.

The V call is TRBV30, the J call TRBJ1-5; D may be TRBD1 (6 bases). Trimming cost V 0 bases and J 5 bases, with 8 bases left between them. The germline V gene encodes CDR1 GTSNPN and CDR2 SVGIG (reference sequence). This CDR3 has 13 residues. This chain's CDR3 is CAWSVGQYQPQHF. DNA of the CDR3: TGTGCCTGGAGTGTCGGACAGTATCAGCCCCAGCATTTT.

This chain uses TRBV7-9 with TRBJ2-4; possible D gene TRBD2, 6 bases. There are 14 residues in the CDR3. Trimming took off 2 bases at V and 5 bases at J, with 10 bases between the two ends. Germline loops: CDR1 SEHNR, CDR2 FQNEAQ (reference sequence). The CDR3 here is CASSLIGEENIQYF. DNA of the CDR3: TGTGCCAGCAGCTTAATAGGGGAGGAAAACATTCAGTACTTC.

The genes are TRBV6-1 and TRBJ1-5, with 7 bases aligning to TRBD1. This CDR3 is built from 15 residues. In germline, CDR1 is MNHNS, CDR2 SASEGT. With 2 bases clipped from V and 4 bases from J, the junction kept 5 bases outside the gene matches. Written as DNA, the CDR3 is TGTGCCAGCAGTGAATTAGGGACAGCTAATCAGCCCCAGCATTTT. This gives the protein CASSELGTANQPQHF.

The J gene is TRBJ2-1, the V gene TRBV10-3; D perhaps matches TRBD1 (6 bases). CDR1 is ENHRY, CDR2 SYGVKD, per germline. The V end lost 4 bases, the J end lost 9 bases, and 13 bases lay between the germline ends. The CDR3 totals 13 residues. The CDR3 DNA follows: TGTGCCATCAGTGGGACAGATCTCGGTGAGCAGTTCTTC. It encodes CAISGTDLGEQFF.

This chain connects TRBV28 to TRBJ1-6, with D possibly matching TRBD1 (5 bases). V lost 7 bases and J lost 10, with 23 bases in between. Germline V gene lookup returns CDR1 MDHEN and CDR2 SYDVKM. CDR3 length: 16 amino acids. The CDR3 region has the DNA TGTGCCAGCATCCGAACTCCCCAGGGTTCCGGATCACCCCTCCACTTT. Translating gives CASIRTPQGSGSPLHF.

This clone turned up a few times. The rearrangement links TRBV6-5 to TRBJ1-2, with 7 bases matching TRBD1. The CDR3 contains 13 residues. Per the germline V gene, CDR1 is MNHEY and CDR2 is SVGAGI. Germline trimming cut 5 bases from V and 3 bases from J; bases unmatched to any gene: 3. CDR3 nucleotide sequence: TGTGCCAGCAGTCTCACAGGGGACTATGGCTACACCTTC. Amino acids: CASSLTGDYGYTF.

The CDR3 here is CASGPSGIYEQYF. CDR3 DNA: TGTGCCAGCGGTCCGAGCGGGATCTACGAGCAGTACTTC. The J gene is TRBJ2-7, the V gene TRBV5-4; 7 bases map to TRBD2. CDR1 is SGHNT, CDR2 YYREEE, per germline (reference sequence). Trimming removed 7 bases from V and 3 bases from J; junction bases left unmatched: 7. The CDR3 covers 13 residues.

In this sample, this clone turned up a few times. This chain links TRBV5-5 with TRBJ1-1; 8 nucleotides line up with TRBD1. The germline gives CDR1 SGHKS, CDR2 YYEKEE (reference sequence). V shed 0 bases, J shed 3 bases, and the junction held 7 bases outside the gene matches. This CDR3 is built from 16 residues. CDR3 sequence: CASSLVTGGFDTEAFF. The DNA for the CDR3 is TGTGCCAGCAGCTTGGTAACAGGGGGTTTCGACACTGAAGCTTTCTTT.

The J gene is TRBJ2-7, the V gene TRBV4-2; a weak D match, TRBD1 (5 bases). From germline, CDR1 is LGHNA and CDR2 YNFKEQ. Trimming took 5 bases from V and 3 from J, leaving 14 bases between them. This CDR3 region has 14 residues. The CDR3 DNA reads TGTGCCAGCAGCGGCGGTAGGGGTGGCTACGAGCAGTACTTC. Its translation is CASSGGRGGYEQYF.

The rearrangement links TRBV28 to TRBJ2-1, with D perhaps TRBD2 (5 bases). This CDR3 has 13 residues. CDR1 and CDR2 from the germline V gene are MDHEN and SYDVKM. The ends were cut back, 3 bases at V and 7 bases at J, with 10 bases in the middle. For the CDR3, the DNA is TGTGCCAGCAGTTTGAGGGTTCCGAATGAGCAGTTCTTC. Its protein is CASSLRVPNEQFF.

V is TRBV21-1 and J is TRBJ1-5; the listed D gene, TRBD1, was not tested against the DNA. TRBV21-1 is reported as a pseudogene. The CDR3 loop spans 15 amino acids. The CDR3 region is CATFRADRRDQPQHF. DNA for the CDR3: TGTGCCACTTTCAGAGCTGACAGAAGGGATCAGCCCCAGCATTTT.

The chain recombines TRBV7-8 with TRBJ2-1, with a weak D call TRBD2 (6 bases). Germline V gene lookup returns CDR1 SGHVS and CDR2 FQNEAQ. The CDR3 sequence is 13 residues long. With 3 bases removed from V and 12 bases from J, the gap between germline ends came to 15 bases. As DNA, the CDR3 is TGTGCCAGCAGCTTCCTCTCGGGAGCGGCGCAGTTCTTC. Residues: CASSFLSGAAQFF.

CDR3 nucleotide sequence: TGTGCCAGCAGTTACCCCTCATGGGTAGCGGGAAATAGGTACAATGAGCAGTTCTTC. It translates to CASSYPSWVAGNRYNEQFF. The rearrangement joins TRBV6-2 or TRBV6-3 to TRBJ2-1, with 8 bases aligning to TRBD2. This CDR3 comprises 19 residues. From germline, CDR1 is MNHEY and CDR2 SVGEGT. Losses at the gene ends were 2 bases for V and 4 bases for J; bases not matched to a gene: 16.

As DNA, the CDR3 is TGTGCCAGCAGTCGGACAGGGACCTATGGCTACACCTTC. Translated: CASSRTGTYGYTF. V usage is TRBV28 and J usage is TRBJ1-2, with 8 bases aligning to TRBD1. The V and J ends lost 5 bases and 4 bases, in that order; junction bases with no gene match: 3. CDR3 size: 13 residues. Germline CDR1 MDHEN, CDR2 SYDVKM.

V is TRBV5-1 and J is TRBJ2-3, with a weak D call TRBD2 (5 bases). The CDR3 runs to 18 residues. From germline, CDR1 is SGHRS and CDR2 YFSETQ. The germline V and J ends were trimmed by 4 bases and 0 bases, with 21 bases remaining between them. CDR3 sequence reads: CASSRTGISRTSTDTQYF. In DNA, the CDR3 is TGCGCCAGCAGCAGGACCGGGATTAGCAGAACTAGCACAGATACGCAGTATTTT. The variable domain in full, completed from reference TRBV5-1 and TRBJ2-3, reads KAGVTQTPRYLIKTRGQQVTLSCSPISGHRSVSWYQQTPGQGLQFLFEYFSETQRNKGNFPGRFSGRQFSNSRSEMNVSTLELGDSALYLCASSRTGISRTSTDTQYFGPGTRLTVL.

The chain joins TRBV27 to TRBJ1-2, with 7 positions matching TRBD1. CDR1 and CDR2 (germline): MNHEY, SMNVEV (reference sequence). The CDR3 has 14 residues. The V and J ends lost 4 bases and 4 bases, in that order; junction bases with no gene match: 6. CDR3 residues: CASSSGQRVYGYTF. The CDR3 DNA reads as TGTGCCAGCAGTTCGGGACAGCGAGTCTATGGCTACACCTTC.

The V gene is TRBV6-5, the J gene TRBJ1-5; TRBD1 agrees at 9 bases. The V and J ends lost 6 bases and 5 bases, in that order; junction bases with no gene match: 8. The CDR3 is 15 residues long. Germline lookup yields CDR1 MNHEY and CDR2 SVGAGI. CDR3 coding DNA: TGTGCCAGCAGGGGTGGACAGGGGAATTATCAGCCCCAGCATTTT. This sequence encodes CASRGGQGNYQPQHF.

The chain has TRBV2 and TRBJ2-5; the match to TRBD2 covers 12 bases. CDR3 length equals 18 residues. The V segment lost 8 bases and the J segment 4 bases; nucleotides outside the gene matches: 17. Germline values: CDR1 SNHLY, CDR2 FYNNEI. CDR3 bases: TGTGCCAGCCTCCCCGGTGTACTAGCGGGAGGCGGAGGAGAGACCCAGTACTTC. Protein product: CASLPGVLAGGGGETQYF.